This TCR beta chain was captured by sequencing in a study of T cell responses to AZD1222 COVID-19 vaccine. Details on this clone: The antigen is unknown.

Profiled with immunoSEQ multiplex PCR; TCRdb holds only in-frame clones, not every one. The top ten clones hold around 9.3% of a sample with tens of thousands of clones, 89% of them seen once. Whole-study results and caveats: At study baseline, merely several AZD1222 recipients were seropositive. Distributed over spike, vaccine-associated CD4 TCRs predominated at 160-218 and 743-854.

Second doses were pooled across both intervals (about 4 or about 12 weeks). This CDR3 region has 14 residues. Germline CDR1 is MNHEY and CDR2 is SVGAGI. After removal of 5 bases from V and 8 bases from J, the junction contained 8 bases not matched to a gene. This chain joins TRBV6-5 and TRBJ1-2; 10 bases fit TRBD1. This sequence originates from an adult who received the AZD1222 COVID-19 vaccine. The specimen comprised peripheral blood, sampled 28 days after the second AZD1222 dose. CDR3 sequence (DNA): TGTGCCAGCAGTAACCCGGGACAGGGGCCCGGCTACACCTTC. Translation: CASSNPGQGPGYTF.